This record concerns one T cell receptor (beta chain) sequence. As yet, its antigen is unknown. The record originates from a study of graft-versus-host responses after intestinal transplantation. This table comes from immunoSEQ multiplex PCR, and its TCRdb copy is limited to in-frame clones, with some not included. The profile shows roughly 130,000 clones, 80% to 95% of them singletons. Findings and limits, study-wide: Peak circulating GvH clone levels were associated with early post-transplant HvG declines.

The CDR3 loop spans 17 amino acids. Germline V CDR1 and CDR2: MDHEN, SYDVKM. The V segment lost 3 bases and the J segment 5 bases; nucleotides outside the gene matches: 10. This chain links TRBV28 with TRBJ2-2; TRBD1 matches 9 bases. Sequenced here: unstimulated CD4+ T cells sorted from spleen or lymph node cells, sampled before intestinal transplant. The TCR was taken from a human donor who received an intestinal transplant. CDR3 sequence reads: CASSFVLGDRETGELFF. CDR3 sequence (DNA): TGTGCCAGCAGTTTTGTTTTAGGGGACAGGGAAACCGGGGAGCTGTTTTTT.